The next 13 T cell receptor beta chains were all read from a single sample in a study of blood T cell repertoires in COVID-19 (dated by TCRdb to 2020 to 2022). Receptor libraries were prepared by the immunoSEQ multiplex PCR assay. TCRdb re-hosts the immuneACCESS table, in-frame sequences only. Its copies lack some clones; in the studies checked, an unresolved V gene accounts for under half of them, and the cause for the rest is not known. This sample lists about 15,000 clones; approximately 80% were detected once. Approximately 15% of the sample rests with the top ten. Sequencing was performed on peripheral blood. Receptor source: a human donor in a cohort sampled during active COVID-19.

The chain couples TRBV2 to TRBJ1-2; the D is unclear. The V gene's germline CDR1 is SNHLY and CDR2 FYNNEI. Deletions cut 5 bases from V and 8 bases from J, with 18 bases between. The CDR3 loop spans 14 amino acids. In DNA, the CDR3 is TGTGCCAGCAGTATCCAAGGATCGGGTTACGGCTACACCTTC. The encoded protein is CASSIQGSGYGYTF.

V is TRBV7-8 and J is TRBJ2-2; the match to TRBD1 covers 7 bases. CDR3 size: 14 residues. Germline loops: CDR1 SGHVS, CDR2 FQNEAQ. With 6 bases clipped from V and 2 bases from J, the junction kept 3 bases outside the gene matches. CDR3 residues: CASRGDSNTGELFF. In DNA form, the CDR3 reads TGTGCCAGCAGAGGGGACAGTAACACCGGGGAGCTGTTTTTT.

The chain carries TRBV19 and TRBJ1-5; D is uncertain. This CDR3 region has 15 residues. V was clipped by 2 bases and J by 0 bases, with 8 bases between them. CDR1 is LNHDA, CDR2 SQIVND, per germline (reference sequence). The chain's CDR3 is CASSIRLTSNQPQHF. DNA of the CDR3: TGTGCCAGTAGTATACGACTGACTAGCAATCAGCCCCAGCATTTT.

V gene TRBV7-8 combines with J gene TRBJ2-5, with a tentative D call TRBD2 (6 bases). Germline values: CDR1 SGHVS, CDR2 FQNEAQ. CDR3 length: 13 amino acids. V was clipped by 7 bases and J by 0 bases, with 9 bases between them. CDR3 residues: CASKEGDQETQYF. As DNA, the CDR3 is TGTGCCAGCAAGGAGGGCGACCAAGAGACCCAGTACTTC.

The CDR3 bases are TGTGCCAGCAGCTCGGGACTAGCGGACCTTTTGAGCGAGCAGTTCTTC. Translated: CASSSGLADLLSEQFF. V is TRBV11-1 and J is TRBJ2-1; 11 bases fit TRBD2. V gave up 4 bases and J gave up 10 bases; unmatched junction bases: 12. CDR1 is SGHAT and CDR2 is FQDESV in the germline V gene (reference sequence). This CDR3 comprises 16 residues. Filled out from reference TRBV11-1 and TRBJ2-1, the complete variable domain reads EAEVAQSPRYKITEKSQAVAFWCDPISGHATLYWYRQILGQGPELLVQFQDESVVDDSQLPKDRFSAERLKGVDSTLKIQPAELGDSAMYLCASSSGLADLLSEQFFGPGTRLTVL.

The rearrangement uses TRBV27 and TRBJ1-5, with TRBD1 as a possible D gene (5 bases). The CDR3 consists of 14 residues. Trimming took 2 bases from V and 4 from J, leaving 9 bases between them. In germline, CDR1 is MNHEY, CDR2 SMNVEV (reference sequence). In nucleotides, the CDR3 is TGTGCCAGCAGTTTAGACAGCCCGAATCAGCCCCAGCATTTT. It encodes CASSLDSPNQPQHF.

V usage is TRBV6-6 and J usage is TRBJ2-7; TRBD2 matches 11 bases. The CDR3 has 15 amino acids. V shed 6 bases and J 2 bases; nucleotides not matched to a gene: 6. Germline CDR1 reads MNHNY; CDR2 reads SVGAGI (reference sequence). In DNA form, the CDR3 reads TGTGCCAGCAGCTCTACTAGCGGGAGTACCTACGAGCAGTACTTC. Translating it yields CASSSTSGSTYEQYF.

V gene TRBV7-9 combines with J gene TRBJ2-7; D is ambiguous. This CDR3 is built from 9 residues. V lost 10 bases and J lost 7, with 8 bases in between. Germline V lookup: CDR1 SEHNR, CDR2 FQNEAQ (reference sequence). The CDR3 reads CATASEQYF. CDR3 DNA: TGTGCCACCGCGAGTGAGCAGTACTTC.

The chain is built from TRBV15 and TRBJ2-2; TRBD2 matches at 11 bases. Germline V gene sequence: CDR1 LNHNV, CDR2 YYDKDF (reference sequence). The CDR3 length is 16 residues. V was pared by 0 bases and J by 7 bases, with 4 bases of the junction left unmatched. The CDR3 sequence: CATSRDGSGGGGELFF. Here the CDR3 DNA reads TGTGCCACCAGCAGAGATGGTAGCGGGGGGGGCGGGGAGCTGTTTTTT.

This clone was seen a few times. The chain couples TRBV7-8 to TRBJ2-7, with D possibly being TRBD1 (5 bases). Trimming took off 4 bases at V and 6 bases at J, with 13 bases between the two ends. Per the germline V gene, CDR1 is SGHVS and CDR2 is FQNEAQ. This CDR3 comprises 13 residues. For the CDR3, the DNA is TGTGCCAGCAGCTCCAGGGTTACGGTCGAGCAGTACTTC. This encodes CASSSRVTVEQYF.

This chain joins TRBV10-3 and TRBJ1-5; 8 positions agree with TRBD1. Germline CDR1 ENHRY, CDR2 SYGVKD. The CDR3 has 14 residues. The junction had 4 bases not matched to a gene; V was cut back by 4 bases and J by 5 bases. The CDR3 region has the DNA TGTGCCATCAGTGGGACAGGGAGGGATCAGCCCCAGCATTTT. It encodes CAISGTGRDQPQHF.

The J gene is TRBJ2-4, the V gene TRBV19; D is perhaps TRBD2 (6 bases). V shed 5 bases and J shed 7 bases, with 15 bases lying between them. The germline V gene encodes CDR1 LNHDA and CDR2 SQIVND (reference sequence). The CDR3 totals 14 residues. The CDR3 region is CASSGPGEGNIQYF. The CDR3 bases are TGTGCCAGTAGTGGGCCGGGAGAGGGGAACATTCAGTACTTC. The full variable domain, completed using reference TRBV19 and TRBJ2-4, is DGGITQSPKYLFRKEGQNVTLSCEQNLNHDAMYWYRQDPGQGLRLIYYSQIVNDFQKGDIAEGYSVSREKKESFPLTVTSAQKNPTAFYLCASSGPGEGNIQYFGAGTRLSVL.

The V and J genes are TRBV7-9 and TRBJ2-5, with TRBD2 matching 7 bases. V was pared by 4 bases and J by 1 base, with 12 bases of the junction left unmatched. CDR1 and CDR2 from the germline V gene are SEHNR and FQNEAQ (reference sequence). The CDR3 has 17 amino acids. CDR3: CASSSTLGAGVQETQYF. In DNA, the CDR3 is TGTGCCAGCAGCTCAACCCTAGGGGCGGGAGTCCAAGAGACCCAGTACTTC. Complete variable domain (other parts from reference TRBV7-9 and TRBJ2-5): DTGVSQNPRHKITKRGQNVTFRCDPISEHNRLYWYRQTLGQGPEFLTYFQNEAQLEKSRLLSDRFSAERPKGSFSTLEIQRTEQGDSAMYLCASSSTLGAGVQETQYFGPGTRLLVL.